The rows below give T cell receptor beta chains drawn from one sample of a study of blood T cell repertoires in COVID-19. Method: immunoSEQ multiplex PCR; TCRdb's copy keeps in-frame clones and lacks some. The sample has about 140,000 clones; approximately 80% are singletons. The specimen sequenced was PBMCs or T cells enriched from blood (not recorded which). The source is a woman under 30 who had been exposed to COVID-19. The CDR3 runs from the conserved cysteine through the conserved F or W. The D gene is left open where the match is weak. The listing skips clone size in some rows; elsewhere it reads once, few, many or a size class.

clone size	D gene	CDR3 length	J gene	V gene	CDR3 DNA	CDR3 protein
.	TRBD2	17	TRBJ2-5	TRBV5-5	TGTGCCAGCAGCCATGCACTGGGACTAGGGGGGGTTGAGACCCAGTACTTC	CASSHALGLGGVETQYF
.	.	15	TRBJ2-7	TRBV5-1	TGCGCCAGCAGCCTTACTAGTCTTTCTGGTGGCGAGCAGTACTTC	CASSLTSLSGGEQYF
.	.	16	TRBJ2-7	TRBV7-9	TGTGCCAGCAGCTTAGGGCTGGGGGCGGTCTCCTACGAGCAGTACTTC	CASSLGLGAVSYEQYF
.	TRBD2	16	TRBJ2-7	TRBV5-1	TGCGCCAGCAGCTTGTCTAGCGGGATAATAATATACGAGCAGTACTTC	CASSLSSGIIIYEQYF
.	TRBD2	19	TRBJ2-7	TRBV3-1/TRBV3-2	TGTGCCAGCAGCCGGGGACTAGCGGGAGGGGGGTTAAGCTCCTACGAGCAGTACTTC	CASSRGLAGGGLSSYEQYF
few	.	15	TRBJ1-5	TRBV7-9	TGTGCCAGCAGCTTAAGGGGGGGAAGCAATCAGCCCCAGCATTTT	CASSLRGGSNQPQHF
.	TRBD1	14	TRBJ1-1	TRBV6-5	TGTGCCAGCACCCGGGGCAGGGGGTATACTGAAGCTTTCTTT	CASTRGRGYTEAFF
.	.	12	TRBJ1-4	TRBV28	TGTGCCAGCGGGGGGGTTTCTGAAAAACTGTTTTTT	CASGGVSEKLFF
.	TRBD2	14	TRBJ2-1	TRBV19	TGTGCCAGTAGTCGGACTAGCGGGATCTATGAGCAGTTCTTC	CASSRTSGIYEQFF
.	TRBD1	14	TRBJ1-2	TRBV6-5	TGTGCCAGCAGTCCTGGACAGGGAGTCCCTGGCTACACCTTC	CASSPGQGVPGYTF
once	.	16	TRBJ1-3	TRBV27	TGTGCCAGCAGCCCCCTAAATCCCCTCTCTGGAAACACCATATATTTT	CASSPLNPLSGNTIYF
once	.	19	TRBJ1-1	TRBV30	TGTGCCTGGAGTGTCATAGGGTACCAGGGTTGGTCTTTGGGCACTGAAGCTTTCTTT	CAWSVIGYQGWSLGTEAFF
once	.	16	TRBJ1-5	TRBV28	TGTGCCAGCAGTTTAGGGGGCAGGGTAGTGGGTCAGCCCCAGCATTTT	CASSLGGRVVGQPQHF
.	.	14	TRBJ2-2	TRBV4-3	TGCGCCAGCAGCCAAGACCGACTAGCCGGGGAGCTGTTTTTT	CASSQDRLAGELFF
.	TRBD1	16	TRBJ2-7	TRBV14	TGTGCCAGCAGCCATGAGGGACAGGGGTTTAACTACGAGCAGTACTTC	CASSHEGQGFNYEQYF
.	TRBD1	14	TRBJ2-4	TRBV7-9	TGTGCCAGCAGGGCCGGGACAGGCAAAAACATTCAGTACTTC	CASRAGTGKNIQYF
.	.	15	TRBJ1-2	TRBV7-9	TGTGCCAGCAGCTTAGGGGTGTCAGGGATCTATGGCTACACCTTC	CASSLGVSGIYGYTF
.	TRBD1	13	TRBJ1-5	TRBV12-3/TRBV12-4	TGTGCCAGCAGCCACGACAGGGATCAGCCCCAGCATTTT	CASSHDRDQPQHF
.	TRBD1	14	TRBJ2-6	TRBV19	TGTGCCAGCCGACAGGGGTCTGGGGCCAACGTCCTGACTTTC	CASRQGSGANVLTF
.	TRBD2	16	TRBJ2-3	TRBV5-1	TGCGCCAGCAGCTTGAGGGGAGGGGCTAGCACAGATACGCAGTATTTT	CASSLRGGASTDTQYF
few	.	14	TRBJ1-5	TRBV18	TGTGCCAGCTCAGCCTTAGAGGGCAATCAGCCCCAGCATTTT	CASSALEGNQPQHF
many	.	15	TRBJ2-7	TRBV5-5	TGTGCCAGCAGCTTGCACCTCGGAGGGCCTAACGAGCAGTACTTC	CASSLHLGGPNEQYF
.	.	16	TRBJ1-1	TRBV30	TGTGCCTGGACGGATTGGAACAGCGGCCTGAACACTGAAGCTTTCTTT	CAWTDWNSGLNTEAFF
.	TRBD2	14	TRBJ2-7	TRBV10-3	TGTGCCACGGAACAGCGGGGGATGACCTACGAGCAGTACTTC	CATEQRGMTYEQYF
.	TRBD1	15	TRBJ1-4	TRBV27	TGTGCCAGCAGTTACAGGGGGCTGAGGAATGAAAAACTGTTTTTT	CASSYRGLRNEKLFF
.	TRBD1	13	TRBJ1-2	TRBV5-6	TGTGCCAGCAGCTCTGCCACAGGGGGTGGCTACACCTTC	CASSSATGGGYTF
.	.	14	TRBJ1-1	TRBV16	TGTGCCAGCAGCCAATCCGGGATAGGGACTGAAGCTTTCTTT	CASSQSGIGTEAFF
.	TRBD1	15	TRBJ2-6	TRBV29-1	TGCAGCGCAGGGACAGGGAATACTGGGGCCAACGTCCTGACTTTC	CSAGTGNTGANVLTF
.	TRBD2	16	TRBJ2-1	TRBV7-2	TGTGCCAGCAGCTTATTCCAACTAGCGGGACGGAATGAGCAGTTCTTC	CASSLFQLAGRNEQFF
.	.	14	TRBJ2-7	TRBV4-1	TGCGCCAGCAGCCAAGCCCTAGAGGCCTACGAGCAGTACTTC	CASSQALEAYEQYF